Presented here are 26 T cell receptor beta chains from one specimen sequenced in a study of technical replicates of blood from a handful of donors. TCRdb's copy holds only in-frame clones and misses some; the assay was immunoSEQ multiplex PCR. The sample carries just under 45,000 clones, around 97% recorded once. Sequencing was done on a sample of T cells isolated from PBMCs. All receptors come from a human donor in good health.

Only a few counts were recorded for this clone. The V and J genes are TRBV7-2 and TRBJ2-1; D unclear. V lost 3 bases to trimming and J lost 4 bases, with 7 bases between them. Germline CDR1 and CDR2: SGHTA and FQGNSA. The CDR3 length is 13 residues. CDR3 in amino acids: CASSFNGYNEQFF. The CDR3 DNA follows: TGTGCCAGCAGCTTCAACGGGTACAATGAGCAGTTCTTC.

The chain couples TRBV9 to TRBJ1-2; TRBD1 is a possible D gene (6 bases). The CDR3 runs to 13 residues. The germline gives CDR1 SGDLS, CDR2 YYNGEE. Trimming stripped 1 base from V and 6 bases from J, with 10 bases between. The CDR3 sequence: CASSVQGTDGYTF. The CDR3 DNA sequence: TGTGCCAGCAGCGTACAGGGGACCGATGGCTACACCTTC.

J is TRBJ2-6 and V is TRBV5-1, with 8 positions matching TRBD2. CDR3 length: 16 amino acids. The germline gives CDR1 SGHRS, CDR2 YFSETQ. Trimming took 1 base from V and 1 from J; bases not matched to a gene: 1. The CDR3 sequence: CASSLSGSSGANVLTF. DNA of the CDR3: TGCGCCAGCAGCTTGAGCGGGAGTTCTGGGGCCAACGTCCTGACTTTC.

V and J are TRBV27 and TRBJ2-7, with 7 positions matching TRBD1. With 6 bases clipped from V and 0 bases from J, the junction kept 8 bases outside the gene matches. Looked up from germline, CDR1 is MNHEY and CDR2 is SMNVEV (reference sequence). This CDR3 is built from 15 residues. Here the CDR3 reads CASSYGDSLSYEQYF. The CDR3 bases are TGTGCCAGCAGCTATGGGGACAGCCTCTCCTACGAGCAGTACTTC.

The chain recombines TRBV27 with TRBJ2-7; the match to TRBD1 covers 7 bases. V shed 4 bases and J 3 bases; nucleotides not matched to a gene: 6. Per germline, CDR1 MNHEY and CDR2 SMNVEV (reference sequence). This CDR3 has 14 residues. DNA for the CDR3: TGTGCCAGCAGTTGGTCGGGACAGCTCTACGAGCAGTACTTC. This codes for CASSWSGQLYEQYF.

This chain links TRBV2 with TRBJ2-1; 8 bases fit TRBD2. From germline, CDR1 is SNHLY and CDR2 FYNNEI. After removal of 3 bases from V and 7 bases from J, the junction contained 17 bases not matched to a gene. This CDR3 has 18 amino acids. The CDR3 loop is CASSDISRLPGGFNEQFF. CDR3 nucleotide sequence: TGTGCCAGCAGTGATATCTCTCGGCTCCCGGGAGGGTTTAATGAGCAGTTCTTC.

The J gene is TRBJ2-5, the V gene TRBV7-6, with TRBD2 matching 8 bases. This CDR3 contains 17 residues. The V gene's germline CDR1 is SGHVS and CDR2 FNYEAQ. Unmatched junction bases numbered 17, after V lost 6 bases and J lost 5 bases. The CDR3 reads CASSPTGMEAGVETQYF. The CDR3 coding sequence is TGTGCCAGCAGTCCAACAGGGATGGAAGCGGGAGTGGAGACCCAGTACTTC.

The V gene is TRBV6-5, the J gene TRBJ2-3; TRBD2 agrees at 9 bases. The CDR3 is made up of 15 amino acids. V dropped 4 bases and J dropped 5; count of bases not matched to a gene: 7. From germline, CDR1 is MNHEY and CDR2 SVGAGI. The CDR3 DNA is TGTGCCAGCAGTTTATTAGCGGGAGATTTAGATACGCAGTATTTT. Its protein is CASSLLAGDLDTQYF.

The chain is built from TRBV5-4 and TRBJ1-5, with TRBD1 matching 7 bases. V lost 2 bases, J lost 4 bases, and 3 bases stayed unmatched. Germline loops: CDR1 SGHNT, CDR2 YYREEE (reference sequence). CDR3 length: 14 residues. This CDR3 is CASSLGTVNQPQHF. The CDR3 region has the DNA TGTGCCAGCAGCTTAGGGACAGTTAATCAGCCCCAGCATTTT.

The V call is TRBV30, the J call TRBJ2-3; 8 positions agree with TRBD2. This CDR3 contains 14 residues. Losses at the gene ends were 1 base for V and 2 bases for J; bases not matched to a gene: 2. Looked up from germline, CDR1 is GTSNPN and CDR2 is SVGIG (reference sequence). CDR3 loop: CAWSGSGDTDTQYF. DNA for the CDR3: TGTGCCTGGAGTGGTAGCGGGGACACAGATACGCAGTATTTT. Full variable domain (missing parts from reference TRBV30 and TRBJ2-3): SQTIHQWPATLVQPVGSPLSLECTVEGTSNPNLYWYRQAAGRGLQLLFYSVGIGQISSEVPQNLSASRPQDRQFILSSKKLLLSDSGFYLCAWSGSGDTDTQYFGPGTRLTVL.

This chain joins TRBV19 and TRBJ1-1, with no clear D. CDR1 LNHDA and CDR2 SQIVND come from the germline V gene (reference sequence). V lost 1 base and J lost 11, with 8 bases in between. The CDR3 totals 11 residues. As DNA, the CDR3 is TGTGCCAGTAGTATAGGAGTGGGCGCTTTCTTT. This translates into CASSIGVGAFF.

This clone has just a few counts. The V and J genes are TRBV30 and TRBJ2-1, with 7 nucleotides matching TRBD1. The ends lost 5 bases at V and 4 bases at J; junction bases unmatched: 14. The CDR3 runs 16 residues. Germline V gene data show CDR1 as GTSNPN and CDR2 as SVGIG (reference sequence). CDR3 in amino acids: CAWGRTRQGIYNEQFF. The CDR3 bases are TGTGCCTGGGGGCGAACCCGACAGGGAATTTACAATGAGCAGTTCTTC.

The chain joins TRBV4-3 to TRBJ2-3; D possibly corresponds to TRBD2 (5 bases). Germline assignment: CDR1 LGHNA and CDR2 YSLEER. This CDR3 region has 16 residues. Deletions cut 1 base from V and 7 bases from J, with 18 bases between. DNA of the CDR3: TGCGCCAGCAGCCAAGCCCCGGCGGAGAGGGTAAATACGCAGTATTTT. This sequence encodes CASSQAPAERVNTQYF.

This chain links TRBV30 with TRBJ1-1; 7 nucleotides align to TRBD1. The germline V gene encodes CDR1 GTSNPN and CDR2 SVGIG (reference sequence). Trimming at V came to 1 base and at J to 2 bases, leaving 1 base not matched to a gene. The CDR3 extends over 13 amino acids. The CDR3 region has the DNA TGTGCCTGGAGTGACAGGGGTAACACTGAAGCTTTCTTT. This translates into CAWSDRGNTEAFF.

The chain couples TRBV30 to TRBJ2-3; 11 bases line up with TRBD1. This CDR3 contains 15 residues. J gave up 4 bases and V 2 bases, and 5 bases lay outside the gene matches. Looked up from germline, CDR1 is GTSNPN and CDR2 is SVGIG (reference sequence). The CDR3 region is CAWSTGTGGPDTQYF. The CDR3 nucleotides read TGTGCCTGGAGTACGGGGACAGGGGGTCCAGATACGCAGTATTTT.

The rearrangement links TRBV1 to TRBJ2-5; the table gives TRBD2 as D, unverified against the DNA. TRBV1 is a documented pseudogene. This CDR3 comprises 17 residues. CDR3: CTPRGTSGSVGQETQYF. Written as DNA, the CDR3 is TGCACCCCAAGGGGGACTAGCGGGAGCGTTGGCCAAGAGACCCAGTACTTC.

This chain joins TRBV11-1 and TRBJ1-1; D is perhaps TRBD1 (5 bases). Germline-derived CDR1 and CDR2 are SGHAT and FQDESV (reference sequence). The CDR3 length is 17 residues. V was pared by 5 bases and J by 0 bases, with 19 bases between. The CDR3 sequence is CASSTNRWPLLNTEAFF. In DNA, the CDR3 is TGTGCCAGCAGCACCAACAGGTGGCCGTTGCTGAACACTGAAGCTTTCTTT. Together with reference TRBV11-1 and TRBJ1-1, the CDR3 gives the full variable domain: EAEVAQSPRYKITEKSQAVAFWCDPISGHATLYWYRQILGQGPELLVQFQDESVVDDSQLPKDRFSAERLKGVDSTLKIQPAELGDSAMYLCASSTNRWPLLNTEAFFGQGTRLTVV.

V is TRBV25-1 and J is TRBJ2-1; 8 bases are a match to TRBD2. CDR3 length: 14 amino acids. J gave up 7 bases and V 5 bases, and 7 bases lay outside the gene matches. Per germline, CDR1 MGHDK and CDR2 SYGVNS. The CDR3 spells CASSMPGGPNEQFF. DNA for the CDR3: TGTGCCAGCAGTATGCCGGGAGGGCCAAATGAGCAGTTCTTC.

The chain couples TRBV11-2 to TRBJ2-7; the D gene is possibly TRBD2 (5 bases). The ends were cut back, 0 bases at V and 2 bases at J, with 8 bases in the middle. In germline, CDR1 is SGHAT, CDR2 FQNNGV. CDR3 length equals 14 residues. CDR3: CASSLDRLTYEQYF. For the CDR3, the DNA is TGTGCCAGCAGCTTAGATCGACTAACCTACGAGCAGTACTTC.

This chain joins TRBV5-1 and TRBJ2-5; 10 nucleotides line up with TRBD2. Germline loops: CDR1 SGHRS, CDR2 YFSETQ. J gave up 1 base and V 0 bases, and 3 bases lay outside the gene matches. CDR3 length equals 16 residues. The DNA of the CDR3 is TGCGCCAGCAGCTTGGTGGCTAGCGGGAGCCAAGAGACCCAGTACTTC. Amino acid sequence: CASSLVASGSQETQYF.

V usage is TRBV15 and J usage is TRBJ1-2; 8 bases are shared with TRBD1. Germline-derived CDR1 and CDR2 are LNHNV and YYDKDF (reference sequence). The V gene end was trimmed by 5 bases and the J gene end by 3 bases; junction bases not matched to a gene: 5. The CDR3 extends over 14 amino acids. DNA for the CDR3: TGTGCCACCAGCCCGGACAGGGCTTACTATGGCTACACCTTC. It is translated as CATSPDRAYYGYTF.

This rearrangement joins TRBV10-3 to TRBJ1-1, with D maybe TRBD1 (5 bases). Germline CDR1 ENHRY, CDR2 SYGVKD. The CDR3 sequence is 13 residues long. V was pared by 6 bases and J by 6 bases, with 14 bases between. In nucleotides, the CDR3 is TGTGCCATCAGGTCCGCAGGGAAGCCTGAAGCTTTCTTT. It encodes CAIRSAGKPEAFF.

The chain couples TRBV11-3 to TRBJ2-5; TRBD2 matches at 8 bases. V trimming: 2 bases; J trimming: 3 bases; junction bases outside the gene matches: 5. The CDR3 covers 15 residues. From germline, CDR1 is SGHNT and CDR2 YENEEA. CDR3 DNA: TGTGCCAGCAGCTTAATAGCGGGGCGCAAAGAGACCCAGTACTTC. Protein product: CASSLIAGRKETQYF.

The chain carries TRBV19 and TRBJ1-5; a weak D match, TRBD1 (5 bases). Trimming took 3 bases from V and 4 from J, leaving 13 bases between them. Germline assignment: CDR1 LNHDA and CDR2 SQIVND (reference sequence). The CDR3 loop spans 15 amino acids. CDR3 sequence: CASSILLTANQPQHF. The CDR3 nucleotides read TGTGCCAGTAGTATCCTCCTGACAGCTAATCAGCCCCAGCATTTT.

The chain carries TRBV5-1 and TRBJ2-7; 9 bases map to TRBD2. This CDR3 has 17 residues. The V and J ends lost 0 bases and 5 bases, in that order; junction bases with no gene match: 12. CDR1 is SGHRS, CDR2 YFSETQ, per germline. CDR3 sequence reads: CASSLGPTSGLYHEQYF. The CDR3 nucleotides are TGCGCCAGCAGCTTGGGCCCTACTAGCGGGCTTTACCACGAGCAGTACTTC.

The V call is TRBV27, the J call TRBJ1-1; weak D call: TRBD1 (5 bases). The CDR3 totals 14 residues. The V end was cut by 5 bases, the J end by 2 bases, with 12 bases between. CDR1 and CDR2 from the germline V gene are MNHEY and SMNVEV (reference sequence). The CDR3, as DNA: TGTGCCAGCAGTATCATACAGGATAACACTGAAGCTTTCTTT. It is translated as CASSIIQDNTEAFF.